Below, one TCR beta chain is given with its context. Its antigen has not been determined. The record has no base qualities; no much larger clone is one base away. The library relied on the immunoSEQ multiplex PCR assay. Drawn from immuneACCESS, this table holds only the in-frame rearrangements with V and J called that TCRdb kept. Clones are partly lost; checked studies trace under half to an unresolved V gene and leave the rest unexplained. This sample has tens of thousands of clones in its table, and more than 75% of those were observed once. Just over 0.55% of the sample goes to the ten largest clones. The data belong to a study of T cell changes during pregnancy in multiple sclerosis (dated by TCRdb to about 2019). With respect to the entire study: The study looked at changes in the T cell repertoire across pregnancy in women with multiple sclerosis.

V is clipped by 3 bases and J by 1 base, and the sequence between their germline boundaries is 6 bases long. The CDR3 sequence holds 13 residues, the cysteine and phenylalanine included. Only the CDR3 DNA is retained, 39 bases long and in frame from the first base. Per the germline V gene (reference sequence), LNHDA is the CDR1 and SQIVND is the CDR2. This sequence originates from a female donor with multiple sclerosis, enrolled in a pregnancy study. The sequence joins TRBV19 to TRBJ1-1; the D gene cannot be resolved reliably. The sample in question was CD4+ T cells from peripheral blood mononuclear cells, obtained in the first trimester of pregnancy. CDR3 protein: CASSIVPNTEAFF. DNA sequence: TGTGCCAGTAGTATCGTTCCGAACACTGAAGCTTTCTTT.